The next 4 T cell receptor beta chains were all read from a single sample in a study of Ad26.COV2.S vaccination and SARS-CoV-2 variants. The treatment was: about 20 received Ad26.COV2.S at low or high dose, single or two shots; a few received placebo; per-sample allocation not given. Repertoires come from day 63 after the first vaccine or placebo injection. TCRdb's copy holds only in-frame clones and misses some; the assay was immunoSEQ multiplex PCR. The sample holds about 480,000 clones; about 83% are singletons and the top ten take more than 10%. The sequencing here drew on peripheral blood, taken in a trial of Ad26.COV2.S vaccine versus placebo. These receptors were obtained from a person between 18 and 65 years old who received the Ad26.COV2.S COVID-19 vaccine or a placebo.

The rearrangement joins TRBV12-3 or TRBV12-4 to TRBJ2-1, with no clear D. The CDR3 loop spans 11 amino acids. The V gene lost 3 bases and the J gene lost 9 bases, with 6 bases spanning the gap. The CDR3: CASSFPGEQFF. DNA of the CDR3: TGTGCCAGCAGTTTCCCTGGTGAGCAGTTCTTC.

The DNA for the CDR3 is TGTGCCAGCAGCCAAGGGGAATTCGGCAATCAGCCCCAGCATTTT. Translated: CASSQGEFGNQPQHF. This rearrangement joins TRBV7-2 to TRBJ1-5; D is perhaps TRBD1 (5 bases). The germline V gene encodes CDR1 SGHTA and CDR2 FQGNSA. Trimming took 5 bases from V and 2 from J, leaving 13 bases between them. This CDR3 comprises 15 residues. The full variable domain, in which reference TRBV7-2 and TRBJ1-5 provide the parts outside the CDR3, is GAGVSQSPSNKVTEKGKDVELRCDPISGHTALYWYRQSLGQGLEFLIYFQGNSAPDKSGLPSDRFSAERTGGSVSTLTIQRTQQEDSAVYLCASSQGEFGNQPQHFGDGTRLSIL.

V gene TRBV27 combines with J gene TRBJ2-1, with 7 bases identical to TRBD1. J gave up 3 bases and V 5 bases, and 4 bases lay outside the gene matches. Germline V gene data show CDR1 as MNHEY and CDR2 as SMNVEV (reference sequence). The CDR3 extends over 14 amino acids. The CDR3 region is CASSLGGFYNEQFF. The CDR3 DNA sequence: TGTGCCAGCAGTCTAGGGGGCTTCTACAATGAGCAGTTCTTC.

This chain joins TRBV11-2 and TRBJ2-1; D gene unclear. This CDR3 spans 11 amino acids. Germline CDR1 reads SGHAT; CDR2 reads FQNNGV. Trimming took off 6 bases at V and 8 bases at J, with 8 bases between the two ends. The CDR3 DNA follows: TGTGCCAGCAGACCAAAACATGAGCAGTTCTTC. Its protein is CASRPKHEQFF.